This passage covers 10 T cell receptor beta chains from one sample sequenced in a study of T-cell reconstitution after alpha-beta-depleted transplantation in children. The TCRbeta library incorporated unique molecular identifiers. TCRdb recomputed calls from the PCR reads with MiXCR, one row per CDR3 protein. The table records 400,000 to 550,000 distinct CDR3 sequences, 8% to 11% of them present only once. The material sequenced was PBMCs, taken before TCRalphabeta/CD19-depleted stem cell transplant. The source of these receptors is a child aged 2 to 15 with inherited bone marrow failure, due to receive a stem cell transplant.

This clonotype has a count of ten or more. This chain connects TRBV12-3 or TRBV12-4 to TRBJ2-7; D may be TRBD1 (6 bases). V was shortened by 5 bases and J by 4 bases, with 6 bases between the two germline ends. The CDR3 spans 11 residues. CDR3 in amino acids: CASSRGYEQYF. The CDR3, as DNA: TGTGCCAGCAGTAGGGGGTACGAGCAGTACTTC.

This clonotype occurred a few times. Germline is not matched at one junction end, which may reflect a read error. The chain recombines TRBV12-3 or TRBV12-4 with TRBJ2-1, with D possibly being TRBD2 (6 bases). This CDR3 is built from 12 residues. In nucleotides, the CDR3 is TGTGCCAGCAGTTTAGGGGGCGGGGCGACGGTCTTC. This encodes CASSLGGGATVF.

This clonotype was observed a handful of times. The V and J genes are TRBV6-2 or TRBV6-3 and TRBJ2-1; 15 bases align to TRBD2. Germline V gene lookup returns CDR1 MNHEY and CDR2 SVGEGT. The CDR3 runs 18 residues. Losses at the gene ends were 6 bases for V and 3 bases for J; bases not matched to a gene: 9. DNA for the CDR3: TGTGCCAGCAGCCTAGGACTAGCGGGAGGGCCGAACTACAATGAGCAGTTCTTC. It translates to CASSLGLAGGPNYNEQFF.

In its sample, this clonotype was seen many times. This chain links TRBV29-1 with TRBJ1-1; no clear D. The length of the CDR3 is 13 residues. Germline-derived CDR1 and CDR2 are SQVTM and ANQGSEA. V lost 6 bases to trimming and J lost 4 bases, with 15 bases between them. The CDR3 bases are TGCAGCGTCGACCAAAAATTTGGCACTGAAGCTTTCTTT. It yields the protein CSVDQKFGTEAFF.

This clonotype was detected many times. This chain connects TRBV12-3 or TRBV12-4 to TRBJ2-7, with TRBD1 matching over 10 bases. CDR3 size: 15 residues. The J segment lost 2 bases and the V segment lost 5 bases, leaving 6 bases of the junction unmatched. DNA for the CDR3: TGTGCCAGCAGTCCCCCGGACAGGGGGACCTACGAGCAGTACTTC. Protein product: CASSPPDRGTYEQYF.

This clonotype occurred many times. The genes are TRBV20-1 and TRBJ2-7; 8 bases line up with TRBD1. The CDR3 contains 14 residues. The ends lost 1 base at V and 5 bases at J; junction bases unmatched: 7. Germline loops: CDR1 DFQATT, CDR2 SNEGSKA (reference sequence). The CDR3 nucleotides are TGCAGTGCTAGAGGGTCAGGGGGCTTAAACGAGCAGTACTTC. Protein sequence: CSARGSGGLNEQYF.

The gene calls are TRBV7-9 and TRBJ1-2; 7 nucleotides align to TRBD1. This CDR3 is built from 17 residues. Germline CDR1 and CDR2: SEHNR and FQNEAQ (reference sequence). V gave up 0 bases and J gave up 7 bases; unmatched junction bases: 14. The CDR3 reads CASSLAGGGRGIAGYTF. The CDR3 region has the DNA TGTGCCAGCAGCTTAGCAGGCGGAGGCAGGGGGATTGCTGGCTACACCTTC.

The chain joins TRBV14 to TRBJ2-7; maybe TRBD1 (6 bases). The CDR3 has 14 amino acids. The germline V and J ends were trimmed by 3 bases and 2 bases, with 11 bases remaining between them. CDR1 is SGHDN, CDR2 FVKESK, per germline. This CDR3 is CASSQGAYTYEQYF. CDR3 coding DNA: TGTGCCAGCAGCCAGGGGGCTTACACCTACGAGCAGTACTTC.

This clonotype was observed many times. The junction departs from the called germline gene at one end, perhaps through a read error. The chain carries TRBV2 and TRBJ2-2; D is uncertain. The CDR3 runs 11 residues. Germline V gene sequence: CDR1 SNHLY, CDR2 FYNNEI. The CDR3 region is CASSDAVDVGF. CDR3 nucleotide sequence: TGTGCCAGCAGTGATGCCGTGGACGTCGGCTTT. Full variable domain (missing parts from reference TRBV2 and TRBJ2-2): EPEVTQTPSHQVTQMGQEVILRCVPISNHLYFYWYRQILGQKVEFLVSFYNNEISEKSEIFDDQFSVERPDGSNFTLKIRSTKLEDSAMYFCASSDAVDVGFGEGSRLTVL.

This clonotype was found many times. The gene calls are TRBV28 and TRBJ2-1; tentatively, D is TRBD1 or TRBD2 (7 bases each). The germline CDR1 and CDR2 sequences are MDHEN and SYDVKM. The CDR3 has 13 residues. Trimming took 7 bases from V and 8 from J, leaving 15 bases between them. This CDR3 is CASTSGGGYEQFF. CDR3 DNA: TGTGCCAGCACATCAGGGGGGGGATATGAGCAGTTCTTC. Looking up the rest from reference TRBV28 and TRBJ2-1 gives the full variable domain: DVKVTQSSRYLVKRTGEKVFLECVQDMDHENMFWYRQDPGLGLRLIYFSYDVKMKEKGDIPEGYSVSREKKERFSLILESASTNQTSMYLCASTSGGGYEQFFGPGTRLTVL.